This T cell receptor beta chain was obtained from a study of T-cell reconstitution after alpha-beta-depleted transplantation in children. Study-level points and caveats: Where some patients showed high TCRbeta diversity at day 60, it came from recipient T cells and thymic progenitors that had survived. Expanded clones from the graft, numbering several hundred, reportedly supplied alpha-beta T cells about two months after transplant. After one year, T-cell counts and TCRbeta diversity mostly came from new T cells.

Preparation of the TCRbeta library was carried out with unique molecular identifiers. MiXCR was run by TCRdb on the PCR reads, yielding one entry per CDR3 protein. The repertoire holds 90,000 to 130,000 distinct CDR3 sequences, with 10% as singletons. In its sample, this clonotype was seen a few times. The antigen is not known. Trimming removed 3 bases at V and 2 bases at J, with 15 bases between. Germline CDR1 reads SNHLY; CDR2 reads FYNNEI. The CDR3 totals 16 residues. The sequencing here drew on PBMCs, taken before TCRalphabeta/CD19-depleted stem cell transplant. The clonotype originates from a boy aged 2 to 10 with acute lymphoblastic leukemia, due to receive a stem cell transplant. This chain joins TRBV2 and TRBJ2-3; possible D gene TRBD2, 5 bases. The CDR3 region has the DNA TGTGCCAGCAGTGACCCGGGGTGGAGAACCACAGATACGCAGTATTTT. Its protein product is CASSDPGWRTTDTQYF.